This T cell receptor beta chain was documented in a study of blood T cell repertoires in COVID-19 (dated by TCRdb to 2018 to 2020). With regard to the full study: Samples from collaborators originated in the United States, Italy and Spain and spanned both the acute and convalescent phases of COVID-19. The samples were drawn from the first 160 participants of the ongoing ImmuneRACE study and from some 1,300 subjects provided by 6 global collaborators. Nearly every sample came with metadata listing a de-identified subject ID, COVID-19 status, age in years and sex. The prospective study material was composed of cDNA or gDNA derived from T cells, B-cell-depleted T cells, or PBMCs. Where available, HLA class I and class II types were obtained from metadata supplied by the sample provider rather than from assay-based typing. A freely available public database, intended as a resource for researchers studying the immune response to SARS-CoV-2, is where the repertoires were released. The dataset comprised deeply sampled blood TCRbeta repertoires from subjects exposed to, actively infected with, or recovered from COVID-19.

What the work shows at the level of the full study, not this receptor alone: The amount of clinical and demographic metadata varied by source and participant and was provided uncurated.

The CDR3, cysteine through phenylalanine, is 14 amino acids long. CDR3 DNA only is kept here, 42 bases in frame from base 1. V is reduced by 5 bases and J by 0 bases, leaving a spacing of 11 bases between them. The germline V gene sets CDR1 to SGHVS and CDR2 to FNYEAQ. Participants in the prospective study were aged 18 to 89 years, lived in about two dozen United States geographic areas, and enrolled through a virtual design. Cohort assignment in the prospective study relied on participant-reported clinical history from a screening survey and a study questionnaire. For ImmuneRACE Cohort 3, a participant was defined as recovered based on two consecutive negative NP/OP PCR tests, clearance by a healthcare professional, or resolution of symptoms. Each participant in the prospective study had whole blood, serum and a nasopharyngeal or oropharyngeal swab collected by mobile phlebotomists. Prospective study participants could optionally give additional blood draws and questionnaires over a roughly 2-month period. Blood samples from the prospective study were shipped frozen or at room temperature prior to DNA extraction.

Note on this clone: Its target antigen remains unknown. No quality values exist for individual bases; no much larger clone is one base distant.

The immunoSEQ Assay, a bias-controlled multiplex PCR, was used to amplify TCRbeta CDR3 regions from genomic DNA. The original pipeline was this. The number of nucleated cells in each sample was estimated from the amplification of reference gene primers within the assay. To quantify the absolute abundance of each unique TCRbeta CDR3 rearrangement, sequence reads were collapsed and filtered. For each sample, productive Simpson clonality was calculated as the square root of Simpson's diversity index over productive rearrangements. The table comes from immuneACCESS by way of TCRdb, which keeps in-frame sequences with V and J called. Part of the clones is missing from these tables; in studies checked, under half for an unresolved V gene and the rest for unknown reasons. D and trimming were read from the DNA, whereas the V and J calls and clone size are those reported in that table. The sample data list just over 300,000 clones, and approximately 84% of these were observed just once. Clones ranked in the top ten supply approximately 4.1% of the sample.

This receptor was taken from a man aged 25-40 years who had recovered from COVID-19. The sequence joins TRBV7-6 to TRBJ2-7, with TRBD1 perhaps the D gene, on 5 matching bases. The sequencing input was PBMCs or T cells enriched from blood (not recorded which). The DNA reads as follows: TGTGCCAGCAGCCCTCGACAGCTCTCCTACGAGCAGTACTTC. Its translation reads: CASSPRQLSYEQYF.